Shown below are 4 T cell receptor beta chains from a single sample sequenced in a study of shared clonotypes between healthy human individuals. Clones were read by immunoSEQ multiplex PCR, and TCRdb kept only the in-frame ones, dropping some. The sample gives approximately 2,300,000 clones, about 90% of which show up once; 0.37% is in the top ten. The sample consisted of naive CD4+ T cells from PBMCs. As for subset: CD45RA+ positively selected. These receptors originate from a young man in good health. Some clones in this sample may be carry-over from other donors' samples.

V and J are TRBV18 and TRBJ2-1; no clear D. Germline V gene sequence: CDR1 KGHSH, CDR2 LQKENI. The CDR3 extends over 12 amino acids. Trimming took off 2 bases at V and 8 bases at J, with 7 bases between the two ends. The CDR3 DNA is TGTGCCAGCTCACCAGACCCCTATGAGCAGTTCTTC. The encoded protein is CASSPDPYEQFF.

The chain employs TRBV7-7 and TRBJ2-5; D might be TRBD2 (5 bases). This CDR3 comprises 16 residues. Germline-derived CDR1 and CDR2 are SSHAT and FNYEAQ (reference sequence). V lost 3 bases, J lost 4 bases, and 18 bases lay in between. DNA of the CDR3: TGTGCCAGCAGCTTGGGCGAGGGAGTGGGTGGAGAGACCCAGTACTTC. It yields the protein CASSLGEGVGGETQYF.

This chain links TRBV28 with TRBJ2-1; D is ambiguous. This CDR3 has 11 residues. Germline lookup yields CDR1 MDHEN and CDR2 SYDVKM. The V gene lost 6 bases and the J gene lost 9 bases, with 9 bases spanning the gap. CDR3 DNA: TGTGCCAGCAGAAAAACCGTTGAGCAGTTCTTC. Translated: CASRKTVEQFF.

The chain links TRBV4-1 to TRBJ1-2; D perhaps matches TRBD1 (5 bases). Trimming took off 0 bases at V and 3 bases at J, with 8 bases between the two ends. The CDR3 spans 14 residues. Germline V gives CDR1 MGHRA, CDR2 YSYEKL. The CDR3 here is CASSQDQGDYGYTF. In DNA, the CDR3 is TGCGCCAGCAGCCAAGACCAGGGAGACTATGGCTACACCTTC.